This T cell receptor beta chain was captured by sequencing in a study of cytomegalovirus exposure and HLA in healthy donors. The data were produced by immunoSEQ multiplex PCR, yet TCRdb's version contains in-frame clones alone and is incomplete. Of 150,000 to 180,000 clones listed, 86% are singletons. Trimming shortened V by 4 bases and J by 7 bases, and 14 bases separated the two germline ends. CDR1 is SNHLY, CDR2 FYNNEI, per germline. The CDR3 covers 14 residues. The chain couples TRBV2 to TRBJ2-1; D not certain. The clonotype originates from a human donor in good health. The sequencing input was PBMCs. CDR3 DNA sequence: TGTGCCAGCAGTGGCCTATCTAATATGAATGAGCAGTTCTTC. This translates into CASSGLSNMNEQFF. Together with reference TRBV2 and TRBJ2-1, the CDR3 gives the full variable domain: EPEVTQTPSHQVTQMGQEVILRCVPISNHLYFYWYRQILGQKVEFLVSFYNNEISEKSEIFDDQFSVERPDGSNFTLKIRSTKLEDSAMYFCASSGLSNMNEQFFGPGTRLTVL.